The 24 T cell receptor beta chains below all came from one sample that was sequenced in a study of shared clonotypes between healthy human individuals. Here immunoSEQ multiplex PCR was the method, and the copy in TCRdb shows in-frame clones only, minus some. The sample includes some 1.5 million clones, around 95% of them seen just once. The sequenced sample was naive CD4+ T cells sorted from blood. Subset given: CD45RA+ positively selected. Receptor source: a man aged 30-40 years in good health.

The genes are TRBV11-2 and TRBJ2-1; TRBD2 aligns across 7 bases. This CDR3 contains 16 residues. The J segment lost 4 bases and the V segment lost 5 bases, leaving 11 bases of the junction unmatched. Germline V lookup: CDR1 SGHAT, CDR2 FQNNGV. The CDR3 sequence: CASSSLTSSGYNEQFF. CDR3 DNA sequence: TGTGCCAGCAGCAGTCTGACGTCTAGCGGATACAATGAGCAGTTCTTC.

The J gene is TRBJ2-7, the V gene TRBV7-8; D unresolved. The CDR3 is made up of 15 amino acids. Trimming left V 5 bases short and J 6 bases short, with 20 bases between. The germline gives CDR1 SGHVS, CDR2 FQNEAQ. The CDR3 loop is CASSTNRATLFEQYF. The DNA of the CDR3 is TGTGCCAGCAGCACCAATAGAGCGACTCTTTTCGAGCAGTACTTC.

This rearrangement joins TRBV6-5 to TRBJ1-2, with 7 positions matching TRBD1. Germline V gives CDR1 MNHEY, CDR2 SVGAGI. Germline trimming cut 0 bases from V and 5 bases from J; bases unmatched to any gene: 9. This CDR3 has 16 amino acids. The CDR3: CASSYSSRGRFYGYTF. In nucleotides, the CDR3 is TGTGCCAGCAGTTACTCGTCGAGGGGGCGCTTTTATGGCTACACCTTC.

This clone occurred many times. The J gene is TRBJ2-3, the V gene TRBV7-2, with a possible D match to TRBD2 (5 bases). The germline V gene has CDR1 SGHTA and CDR2 FQGNSA. Trimming removed 5 bases at V and 3 bases at J, with 9 bases between. This CDR3 comprises 13 residues. The CDR3 is CASSPRGTDTQYF. CDR3 coding DNA: TGTGCCAGCAGCCCCCGCGGGACAGATACGCAGTATTTT. Looking up the rest from reference TRBV7-2 and TRBJ2-3 gives the full variable domain: GAGVSQSPSNKVTEKGKDVELRCDPISGHTALYWYRQSLGQGLEFLIYFQGNSAPDKSGLPSDRFSAERTGGSVSTLTIQRTQQEDSAVYLCASSPRGTDTQYFGPGTRLTVL.

The chain is built from TRBV4-3 and TRBJ1-1, with D possibly TRBD1 on 5 matching bases. V lost 4 bases and J lost 4, with 19 bases in between. Germline V gives CDR1 LGHNA, CDR2 YSLEER. This CDR3 contains 16 residues. The CDR3 region has the DNA TGCGCCAGCAGCCCAAGATACCGGGGCAGGGTCACTGAAGCTTTCTTT. Protein sequence: CASSPRYRGRVTEAFF.

Concerning this clone itself: The sample holds other DNA sequences that translate to the same CDR3. J is TRBJ2-5 and V is TRBV5-6; 7 nucleotides align to TRBD1. V was clipped by 3 bases and J by 5 bases; unmatched bases: 7. Germline V gene sequence: CDR1 SGHDT, CDR2 YYEEEE. CDR3 length equals 14 residues. The CDR3, as DNA: TGTGCCAGCAGCTCAGACAGGGTTGGTGAGACCCAGTACTTC. This encodes CASSSDRVGETQYF.

This clone was found once. This chain joins TRBV18 and TRBJ2-7; 11 bases fit TRBD1. J lost 2 bases, V lost 4 bases, and 4 bases had no gene match. This CDR3 region has 15 residues. Germline loops: CDR1 KGHSH, CDR2 LQKENI. The CDR3, as DNA: TGTGCCAGCTCACGTCCGGGACAGGGGGCCTACGAGCAGTACTTC. Encoded protein: CASSRPGQGAYEQYF.

The chain's CDR3 is CAWSSRTGGAVTEAFF. The CDR3 DNA is TGTGCCTGGAGTAGTAGGACAGGGGGCGCGGTCACTGAAGCTTTCTTT. The gene calls are TRBV30 and TRBJ1-1; 11 positions agree with TRBD1. J lost 4 bases, V lost 2 bases, and 9 bases had no gene match. The length of the CDR3 is 16 residues. Germline V gene sequence: CDR1 GTSNPN, CDR2 SVGIG (reference sequence).

This clone was observed once. DNA of the CDR3: TGTGCCAGCATTAACAGGTTCTACGAGCAGTACTTC. Protein: CASINRFYEQYF. The chain combines TRBV28 with TRBJ2-7; a weak D match, TRBD1 (5 bases). The V and J ends lost 7 bases and 3 bases respectively, with 10 bases between them. CDR1 is MDHEN, CDR2 SYDVKM, per germline. The CDR3 has 12 amino acids. The whole variable domain, filled in from reference TRBV28 and TRBJ2-7, reads DVKVTQSSRYLVKRTGEKVFLECVQDMDHENMFWYRQDPGLGLRLIYFSYDVKMKEKGDIPEGYSVSREKKERFSLILESASTNQTSMYLCASINRFYEQYFGPGTRLTVT.

This rearrangement joins TRBV28 to TRBJ2-4, with D possibly matching TRBD1 (6 bases). The CDR3 spans 17 residues. Germline CDR1 and CDR2: MDHEN and SYDVKM. Trimming left V 2 bases short and J 0 bases short, with 14 bases between. The CDR3 coding sequence is TGTGCCAGCAGTTTACGGCAGGGGCCGTTAGCCAAAAACATTCAGTACTTC. This gives the protein CASSLRQGPLAKNIQYF.

The V gene is TRBV5-5, the J gene TRBJ2-3; 9 positions match TRBD2. V trimming: 2 bases; J trimming: 2 bases; junction bases outside the gene matches: 18. The CDR3 length is 20 residues. Germline V gives CDR1 SGHKS, CDR2 YYEKEE (reference sequence). Here the CDR3 DNA reads TGTGCCAGCAGCTTCGGACCAGCGGGAGGACGTCTACTAAACACAGATACGCAGTATTTT. Translation gives CASSFGPAGGRLLNTDTQYF.

This sequence joins TRBV29-1 and TRBJ1-4, with D possibly matching TRBD1 (6 bases). Trimming pared 3 bases from V and 14 bases from J, leaving 13 bases between. The germline gives CDR1 SQVTM, CDR2 ANQGSEA. CDR3 length: 11 residues. CDR3 amino acids: CSVELGQRLFF. Here the CDR3 DNA reads TGCAGCGTTGAGTTGGGACAACGGCTGTTTTTT.

The chain combines TRBV14 with TRBJ1-2, with 8 positions matching TRBD1. There are 14 residues in the CDR3. The germline gives CDR1 SGHDN, CDR2 FVKESK. Unmatched junction bases numbered 3, after V lost 2 bases and J lost 4 bases. The CDR3 bases are TGTGCCAGCAGCCAAAATACAGGGGGCTATGGCTACACCTTC. This codes for CASSQNTGGYGYTF.

The V gene is TRBV10-3, the J gene TRBJ2-1; D perhaps matches TRBD1 (5 bases). Trimming took off 11 bases at V and 5 bases at J, with 16 bases between the two ends. Looked up from germline, CDR1 is ENHRY and CDR2 is SYGVKD. The CDR3 covers 13 residues. CDR3 amino acids: CASSGKGHNEQFF. The CDR3 DNA sequence: TGTGCCTCCTCAGGGAAGGGGCACAATGAGCAGTTCTTC.

V usage is TRBV10-1 and J usage is TRBJ2-2, with D unresolved. Trimming left V 8 bases short and J 2 bases short, with 12 bases between. Germline CDR1 WNHNN, CDR2 SYGVQD (reference sequence). CDR3 length: 14 residues. CDR3 sequence reads: CASSGRLNTGELFF. CDR3 DNA sequence: TGCGCCAGCTCCGGCAGGCTAAACACCGGGGAGCTGTTTTTT.

The chain couples TRBV28 to TRBJ2-7; the match to TRBD2 covers 12 bases. Losses at the gene ends were 5 bases for V and 6 bases for J; bases not matched to a gene: 11. The CDR3 loop spans 16 amino acids. CDR1 MDHEN and CDR2 SYDVKM come from the germline V gene. The CDR3 spells CASSIPGLAGSPEQYF. CDR3 in DNA: TGTGCCAGCAGTATACCGGGACTAGCGGGTTCGCCCGAGCAGTACTTC.

The chain employs TRBV18 and TRBJ1-5, with D possibly TRBD1 on 5 matching bases. Germline lookup yields CDR1 KGHSH and CDR2 LQKENI. This CDR3 comprises 16 residues. The V and J ends lost 2 bases and 4 bases respectively, with 15 bases between them. CDR3 DNA: TGTGCCAGCTCACCAGGGGGAAGGGGCGGGAATCAGCCCCAGCATTTT. Translated, it gives CASSPGGRGGNQPQHF.

The chain has TRBV7-2 and TRBJ2-2, with 11 bases that match TRBD2. This CDR3 is built from 18 residues. Unmatched junction bases numbered 8, after V lost 0 bases and J lost 5 bases. Germline V CDR1 and CDR2: SGHTA, FQGNSA. The CDR3 DNA reads as TGTGCCAGCAGCTTAGCGAGTTTACTAGCGGGAGTGACCGGGGAGCTGTTTTTT. This sequence encodes CASSLASLLAGVTGELFF.

The rearrangement joins TRBV9 to TRBJ2-7; D might be TRBD1 (5 bases). The germline CDR1 and CDR2 sequences are SGDLS and YYNGEE. The CDR3 extends over 15 amino acids. Trimming stripped 0 bases from V and 0 bases from J, with 10 bases between. The CDR3, as DNA: TGTGCCAGCAGCGTAGAGCCGGACAACTCCTACGAGCAGTACTTC. Translated: CASSVEPDNSYEQYF.

V and J are TRBV7-9 and TRBJ2-7; 7 bases fit TRBD2. Germline-derived CDR1 and CDR2 are SEHNR and FQNEAQ (reference sequence). Germline trimming cut 8 bases from V and 6 bases from J; bases unmatched to any gene: 7. The CDR3 has 12 residues. The CDR3 coding sequence is TGTGCCAGCGGACTAGATGTCGTCGAGCAGTACTTC. This codes for CASGLDVVEQYF.

The rearrangement uses TRBV5-5 and TRBJ2-1; no reliable D call. CDR1 is SGHKS and CDR2 is YYEKEE in the germline V gene (reference sequence). There are 13 residues in the CDR3. V was trimmed by 0 bases and J by 10 bases, leaving 11 bases between them. The CDR3 DNA reads as TGTGCCAGCAGCTTGGTCGGCTCGTCCGAGCAGTTCTTC. It specifies CASSLVGSSEQFF.

The chain is built from TRBV27 and TRBJ2-7; the match to TRBD2 covers 8 bases. The CDR3 is 14 residues long. Germline V gives CDR1 MNHEY, CDR2 SMNVEV (reference sequence). Unmatched junction bases numbered 5, after V lost 2 bases and J lost 5 bases. The CDR3 region is CASSLREGLNEQYF. The CDR3 nucleotides are TGTGCCAGCAGTTTACGGGAGGGCCTCAACGAGCAGTACTTC.

The rearrangement links TRBV7-6 to TRBJ1-2; possibly TRBD1 for D (6 bases). Trimming stripped 5 bases from V and 4 bases from J, with 8 bases between. CDR1 and CDR2 from the germline V gene are SGHVS and FNYEAQ. The CDR3 contains 12 residues. CDR3 nucleotides: TGTGCCAGCAGCCCGGACAGCTATGGCTACACCTTC. Amino acids: CASSPDSYGYTF.

The chain combines TRBV28 with TRBJ2-7; D unclear. Trimming took off 4 bases at V and 0 bases at J, with 16 bases between the two ends. The CDR3 is 16 amino acids. Germline V lookup: CDR1 MDHEN, CDR2 SYDVKM. The CDR3 DNA sequence: TGTGCCAGCAGTTCCTTTGACATCATTAGCTCCTACGAGCAGTACTTC. It yields the protein CASSSFDIISSYEQYF.